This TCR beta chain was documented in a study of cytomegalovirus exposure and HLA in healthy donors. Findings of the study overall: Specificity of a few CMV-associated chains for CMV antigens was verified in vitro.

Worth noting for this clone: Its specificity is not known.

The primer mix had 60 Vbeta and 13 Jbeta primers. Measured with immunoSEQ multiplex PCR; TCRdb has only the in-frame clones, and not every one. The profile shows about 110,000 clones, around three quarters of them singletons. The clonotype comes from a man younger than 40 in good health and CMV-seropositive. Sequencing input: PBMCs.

CDR3 sequence (DNA): TGCGCCAGCAGGAACGCAGGGACAGATACGCAGTATTTT. This translates into CASRNAGTDTQYF. The chain carries TRBV4-3 and TRBJ2-3, with D possibly being TRBD1 (5 bases). Trimming took off 6 bases at V and 3 bases at J, with 10 bases between the two ends. Per germline, CDR1 LGHNA and CDR2 YSLEER. The length of the CDR3 is 13 residues.